This TCR beta chain originates from a study of CD8 T cells in Susac syndrome. Broader study findings: Where Susac syndrome CD4+ T cell repertoires were concerned, no clonal expansion was evident.

Reverse transcription of roughly 0.45 to 1 ug RNA used random hexamers. Amplification of TCR beta CDR3 by immunoSEQ multiplex PCR spanned 54 Vbeta and 13 Jbeta. TCRdb reprocessed the immunoSEQ multiplex PCR reads via MiXCR and lists one record per CDR3 protein. This table holds around 71,000 distinct CDR3 sequences, 93% found once. CDR3 length: 15 amino acids. Per the germline V gene, CDR1 is SGHTA and CDR2 is FQGTGA. Trimming stripped 4 bases from V and 2 bases from J, with 13 bases between. As regards this clonotype: The antigen remains undetermined.

The sequence was collected from a human donor with Susac syndrome. The sequenced material came from CD4+ T cells from PBMCs. The chain uses TRBV7-3 and TRBJ2-3, with D perhaps assigned TRBD1 or TRBD2 (6 bases each). As DNA, the CDR3 is TGTGCCAGCAGCTCGGGGACGGGGGCCACAGATACGCAGTATTTT. It yields the protein CASSSGTGATDTQYF.